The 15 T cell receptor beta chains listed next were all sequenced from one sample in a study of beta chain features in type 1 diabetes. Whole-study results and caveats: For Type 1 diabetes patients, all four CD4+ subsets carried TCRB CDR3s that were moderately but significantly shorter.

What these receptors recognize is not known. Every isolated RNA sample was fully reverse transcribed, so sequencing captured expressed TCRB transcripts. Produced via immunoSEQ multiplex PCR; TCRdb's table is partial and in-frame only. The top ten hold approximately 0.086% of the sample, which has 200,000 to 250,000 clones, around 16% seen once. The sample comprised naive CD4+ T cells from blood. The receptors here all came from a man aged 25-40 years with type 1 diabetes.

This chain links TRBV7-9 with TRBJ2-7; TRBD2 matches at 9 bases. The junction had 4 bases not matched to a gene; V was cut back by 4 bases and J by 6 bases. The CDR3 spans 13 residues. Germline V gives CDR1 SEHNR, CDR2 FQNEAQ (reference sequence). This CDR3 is CASSSGLASEQYF. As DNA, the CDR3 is TGTGCCAGCAGCTCGGGACTAGCCAGCGAGCAGTACTTC. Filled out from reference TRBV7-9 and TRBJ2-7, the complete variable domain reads DTGVSQNPRHKITKRGQNVTFRCDPISEHNRLYWYRQTLGQGPEFLTYFQNEAQLEKSRLLSDRFSAERPKGSFSTLEIQRTEQGDSAMYLCASSSGLASEQYFGPGTRLTVT.

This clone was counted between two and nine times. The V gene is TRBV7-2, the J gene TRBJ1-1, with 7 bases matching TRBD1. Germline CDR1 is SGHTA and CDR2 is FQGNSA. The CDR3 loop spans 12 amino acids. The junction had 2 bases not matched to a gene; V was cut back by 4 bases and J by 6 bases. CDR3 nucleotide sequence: TGTGCCAGCAGCTCCACAGGGGCTGAAGCTTTCTTT. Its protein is CASSSTGAEAFF.

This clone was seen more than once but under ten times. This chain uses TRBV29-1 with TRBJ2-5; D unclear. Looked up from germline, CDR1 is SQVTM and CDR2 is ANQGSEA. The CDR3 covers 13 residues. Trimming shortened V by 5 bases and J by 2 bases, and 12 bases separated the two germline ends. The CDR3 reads CSVNQQVQETQYF. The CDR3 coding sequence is TGCAGCGTTAACCAGCAAGTACAAGAGACCCAGTACTTC.

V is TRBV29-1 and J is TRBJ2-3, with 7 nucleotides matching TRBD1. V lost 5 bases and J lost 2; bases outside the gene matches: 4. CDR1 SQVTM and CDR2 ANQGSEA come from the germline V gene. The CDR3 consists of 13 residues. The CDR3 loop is CSVRQGHTDTQYF. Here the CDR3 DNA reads TGCAGCGTTCGACAGGGACACACAGATACGCAGTATTTT.

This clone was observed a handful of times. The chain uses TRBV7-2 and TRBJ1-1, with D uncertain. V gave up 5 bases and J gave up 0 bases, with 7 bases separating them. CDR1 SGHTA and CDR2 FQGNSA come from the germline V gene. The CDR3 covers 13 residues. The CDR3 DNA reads TGTGCCAGCAGCGCGTCCCTGAACACTGAAGCTTTCTTT. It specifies CASSASLNTEAFF. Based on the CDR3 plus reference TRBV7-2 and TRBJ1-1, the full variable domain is GAGVSQSPSNKVTEKGKDVELRCDPISGHTALYWYRQSLGQGLEFLIYFQGNSAPDKSGLPSDRFSAERTGGSVSTLTIQRTQQEDSAVYLCASSASLNTEAFFGQGTRLTVV.

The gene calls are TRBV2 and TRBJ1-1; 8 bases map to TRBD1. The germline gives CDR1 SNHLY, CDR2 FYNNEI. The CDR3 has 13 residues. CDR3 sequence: CGETGQGNTEAFF. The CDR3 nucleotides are TGTGGAGAGACTGGACAGGGTAACACTGAAGCTTTCTTT.

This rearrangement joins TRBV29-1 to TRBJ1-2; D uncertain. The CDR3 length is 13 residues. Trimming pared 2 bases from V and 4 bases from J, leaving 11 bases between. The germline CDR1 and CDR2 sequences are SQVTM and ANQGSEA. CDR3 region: CSVEKGSRYGYTF. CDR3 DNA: TGCAGCGTTGAAAAGGGCAGCCGCTATGGCTACACCTTC.

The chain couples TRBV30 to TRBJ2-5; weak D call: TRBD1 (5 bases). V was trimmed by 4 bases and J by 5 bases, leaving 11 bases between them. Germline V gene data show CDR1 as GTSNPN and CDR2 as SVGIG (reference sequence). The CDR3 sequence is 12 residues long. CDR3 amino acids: CAWTKGSETQYF. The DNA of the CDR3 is TGTGCCTGGACTAAGGGGTCGGAGACCCAGTACTTC.

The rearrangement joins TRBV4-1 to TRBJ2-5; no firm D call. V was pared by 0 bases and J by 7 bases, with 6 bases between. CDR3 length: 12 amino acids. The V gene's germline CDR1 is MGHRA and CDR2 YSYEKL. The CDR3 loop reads CASSQDSRTQYF. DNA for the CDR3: TGCGCCAGCAGCCAAGATTCGAGGACCCAGTACTTC.

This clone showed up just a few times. The CDR3 bases are TGTGCCAGCAGCGTAGCCGGGATGACTGGCAATGAGCAGTTCTTC. Translation gives CASSVAGMTGNEQFF. The gene calls are TRBV9 and TRBJ2-1, with D perhaps matching TRBD2 (5 bases). CDR1 is SGDLS and CDR2 is YYNGEE in the germline V gene. This CDR3 spans 15 amino acids. V was clipped by 0 bases and J by 6 bases, with 13 bases between them.

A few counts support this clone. CDR3 sequence: CASRPTGGQHEQFF. Written as DNA, the CDR3 is TGTGCCAGCCGCCCGACAGGGGGTCAGCATGAGCAGTTCTTC. The chain links TRBV7-2 to TRBJ2-1, with TRBD1 matching over 9 bases. The V gene's germline CDR1 is SGHTA and CDR2 FQGNSA. V trimming: 8 bases; J trimming: 8 bases; junction bases outside the gene matches: 10. The CDR3 consists of 14 residues.

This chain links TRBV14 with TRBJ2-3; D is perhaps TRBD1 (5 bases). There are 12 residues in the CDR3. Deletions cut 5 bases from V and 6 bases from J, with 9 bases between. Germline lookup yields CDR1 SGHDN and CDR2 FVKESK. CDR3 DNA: TGTGCCAGCAGCGAGTCAGGGGATACGCAGTATTTT. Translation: CASSESGDTQYF.

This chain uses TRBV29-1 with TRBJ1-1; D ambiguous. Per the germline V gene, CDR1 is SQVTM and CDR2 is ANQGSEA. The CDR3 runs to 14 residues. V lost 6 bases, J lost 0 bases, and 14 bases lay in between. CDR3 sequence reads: CSVGRLALNTEAFF. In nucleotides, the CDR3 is TGCAGCGTCGGGAGACTGGCGCTGAACACTGAAGCTTTCTTT.

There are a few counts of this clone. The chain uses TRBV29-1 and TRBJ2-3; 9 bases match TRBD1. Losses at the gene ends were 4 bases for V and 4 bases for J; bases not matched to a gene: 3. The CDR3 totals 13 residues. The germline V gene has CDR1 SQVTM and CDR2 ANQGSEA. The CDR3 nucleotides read TGCAGCGTTGTCACAGGGGGCTCAGATACGCAGTATTTT. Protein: CSVVTGGSDTQYF.

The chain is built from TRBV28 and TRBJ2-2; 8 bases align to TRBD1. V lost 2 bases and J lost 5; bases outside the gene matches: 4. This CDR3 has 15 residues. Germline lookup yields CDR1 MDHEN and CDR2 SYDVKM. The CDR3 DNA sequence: TGTGCCAGCAGTTTACAGGGGGCAAGAACCGGGGAGCTGTTTTTT. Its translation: CASSLQGARTGELFF. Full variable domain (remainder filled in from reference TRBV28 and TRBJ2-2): DVKVTQSSRYLVKRTGEKVFLECVQDMDHENMFWYRQDPGLGLRLIYFSYDVKMKEKGDIPEGYSVSREKKERFSLILESASTNQTSMYLCASSLQGARTGELFFGEGSRLTVL.